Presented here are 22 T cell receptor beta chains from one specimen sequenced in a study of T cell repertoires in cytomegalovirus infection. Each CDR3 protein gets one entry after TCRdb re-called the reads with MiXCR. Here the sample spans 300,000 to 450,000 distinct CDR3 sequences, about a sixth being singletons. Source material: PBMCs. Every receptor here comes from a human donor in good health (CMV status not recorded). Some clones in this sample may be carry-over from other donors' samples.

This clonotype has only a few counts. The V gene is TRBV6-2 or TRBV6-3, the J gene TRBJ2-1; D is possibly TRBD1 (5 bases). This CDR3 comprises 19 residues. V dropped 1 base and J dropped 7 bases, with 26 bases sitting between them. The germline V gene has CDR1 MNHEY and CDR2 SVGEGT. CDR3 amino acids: CASSYYRHLTGAVSNEQFF. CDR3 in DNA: TGTGCCAGCAGTTACTACAGACACCTTACAGGAGCCGTTTCGAATGAGCAGTTCTTC.

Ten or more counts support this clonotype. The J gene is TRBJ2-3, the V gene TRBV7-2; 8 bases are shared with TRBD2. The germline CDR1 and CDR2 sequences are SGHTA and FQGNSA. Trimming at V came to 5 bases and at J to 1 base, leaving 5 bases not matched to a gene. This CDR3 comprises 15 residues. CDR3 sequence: CASSPQRGRTDTQYF. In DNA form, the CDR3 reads TGTGCCAGCAGCCCGCAGCGGGGGCGCACAGATACGCAGTATTTT.

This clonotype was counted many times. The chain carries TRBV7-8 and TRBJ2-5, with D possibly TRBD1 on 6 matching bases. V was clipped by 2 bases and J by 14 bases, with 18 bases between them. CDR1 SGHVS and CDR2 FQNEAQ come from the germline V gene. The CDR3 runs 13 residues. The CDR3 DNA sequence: TGTGCCAGCAGCTTATACGAAGGGGGTTGGTCCTACTTC. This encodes CASSLYEGGWSYF.

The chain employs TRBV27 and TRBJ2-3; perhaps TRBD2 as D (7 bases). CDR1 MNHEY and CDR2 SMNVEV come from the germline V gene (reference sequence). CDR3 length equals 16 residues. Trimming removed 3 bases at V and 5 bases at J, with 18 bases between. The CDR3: CASSLFGGAFGDTQYF. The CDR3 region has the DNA TGTGCCAGCAGTTTGTTTGGGGGGGCATTTGGAGATACGCAGTATTTT.

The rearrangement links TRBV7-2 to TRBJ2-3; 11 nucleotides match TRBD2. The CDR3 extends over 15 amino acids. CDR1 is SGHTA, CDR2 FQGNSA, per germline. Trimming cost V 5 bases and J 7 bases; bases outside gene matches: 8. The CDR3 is CASSPTSGGRHTQYF. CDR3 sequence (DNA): TGTGCCAGCAGCCCAACTAGCGGGGGCAGGCATACGCAGTATTTT.

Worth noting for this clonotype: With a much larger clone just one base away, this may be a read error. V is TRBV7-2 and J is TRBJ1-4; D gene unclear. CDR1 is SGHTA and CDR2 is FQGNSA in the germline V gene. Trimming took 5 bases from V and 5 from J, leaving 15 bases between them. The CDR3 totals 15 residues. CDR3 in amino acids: CASSPVGPENEKLFF. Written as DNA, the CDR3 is TGTGCCAGCAGCCCGGTAGGACCGGAGAATGAAAAACTGTTTTTT.

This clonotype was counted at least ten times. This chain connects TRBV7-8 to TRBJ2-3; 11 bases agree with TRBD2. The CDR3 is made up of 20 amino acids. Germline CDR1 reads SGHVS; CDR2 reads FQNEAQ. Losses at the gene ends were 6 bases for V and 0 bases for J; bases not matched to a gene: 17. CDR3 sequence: CASRHNRPSGGPLSTDTQYF. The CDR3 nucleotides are TGTGCCAGCAGGCACAATCGTCCTAGCGGGGGGCCACTAAGCACAGATACGCAGTATTTT.

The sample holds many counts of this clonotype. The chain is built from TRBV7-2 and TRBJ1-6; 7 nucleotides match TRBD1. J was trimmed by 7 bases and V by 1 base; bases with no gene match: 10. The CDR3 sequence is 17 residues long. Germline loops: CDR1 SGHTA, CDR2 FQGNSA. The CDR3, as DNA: TGTGCCAGCAGCTTAGGAGGGATCCCGGGACAGAATTCACCCCTCCACTTT. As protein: CASSLGGIPGQNSPLHF.

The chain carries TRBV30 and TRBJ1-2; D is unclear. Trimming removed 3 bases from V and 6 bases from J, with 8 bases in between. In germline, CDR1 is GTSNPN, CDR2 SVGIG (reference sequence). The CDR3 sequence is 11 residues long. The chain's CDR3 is CAWSSHHGYTF. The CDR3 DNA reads TGTGCCTGGAGCTCCCACCATGGCTACACCTTC.

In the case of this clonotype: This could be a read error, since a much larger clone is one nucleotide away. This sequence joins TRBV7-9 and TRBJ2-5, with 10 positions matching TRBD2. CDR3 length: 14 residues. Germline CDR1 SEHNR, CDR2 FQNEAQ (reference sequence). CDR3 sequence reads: CASTRTSGPETRYF. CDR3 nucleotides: TGTGCCAGCACCAGGACTAGCGGTCCAGAGACCCGGTACTTC.

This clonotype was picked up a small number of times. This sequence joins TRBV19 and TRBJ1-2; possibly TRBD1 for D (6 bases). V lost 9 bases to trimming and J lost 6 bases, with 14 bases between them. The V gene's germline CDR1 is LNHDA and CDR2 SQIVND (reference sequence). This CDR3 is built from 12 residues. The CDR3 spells CASTQGDNGYTF. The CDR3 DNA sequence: TGTGCCAGCACACAGGGAGATAATGGCTACACCTTC.

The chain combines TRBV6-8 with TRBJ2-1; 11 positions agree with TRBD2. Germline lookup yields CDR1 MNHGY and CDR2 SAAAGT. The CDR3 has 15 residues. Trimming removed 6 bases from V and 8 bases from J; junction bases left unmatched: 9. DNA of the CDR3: TGTGCCAGCAGGCCGACTAGCGGGACAATGCATGAGCAGTTCTTC. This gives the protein CASRPTSGTMHEQFF.

CDR3 coding DNA: TGTGCCTGGAAACCCAGGGGGCAAGAGACCCAGTACTTC. Translation: CAWKPRGQETQYF. This chain connects TRBV30 to TRBJ2-5; 7 bases are shared with TRBD1. J gave up 2 bases and V 4 bases, and 4 bases lay outside the gene matches. The germline gives CDR1 GTSNPN, CDR2 SVGIG (reference sequence). This CDR3 comprises 13 residues. Looking up the rest from reference TRBV30 and TRBJ2-5 gives the full variable domain: SQTIHQWPATLVQPVGSPLSLECTVEGTSNPNLYWYRQAAGRGLQLLFYSVGIGQISSEVPQNLSASRPQDRQFILSSKKLLLSDSGFYLCAWKPRGQETQYFGPGTRLLVL.

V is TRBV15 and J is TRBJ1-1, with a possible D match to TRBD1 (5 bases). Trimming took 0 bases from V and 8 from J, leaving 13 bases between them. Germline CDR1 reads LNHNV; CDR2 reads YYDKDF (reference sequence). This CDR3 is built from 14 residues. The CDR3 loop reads CATSREAGSFEAFF. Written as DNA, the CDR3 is TGTGCCACCAGCAGAGAGGCAGGGAGCTTCGAAGCTTTCTTT.

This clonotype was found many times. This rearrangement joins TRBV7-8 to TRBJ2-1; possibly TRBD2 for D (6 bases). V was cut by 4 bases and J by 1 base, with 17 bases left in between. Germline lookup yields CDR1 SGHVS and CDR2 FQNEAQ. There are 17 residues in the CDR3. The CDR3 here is CASSWRRGRTSYNEQFF. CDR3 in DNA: TGTGCCAGCAGCTGGCGGCGGGGACGCACTTCCTACAATGAGCAGTTCTTC.

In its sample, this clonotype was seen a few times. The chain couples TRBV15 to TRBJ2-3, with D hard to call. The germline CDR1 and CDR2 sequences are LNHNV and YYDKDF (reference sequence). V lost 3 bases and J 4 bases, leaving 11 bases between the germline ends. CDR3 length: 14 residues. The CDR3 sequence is CATSSETIADTQYF. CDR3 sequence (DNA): TGTGCCACCAGCAGCGAAACTATAGCAGATACGCAGTATTTT.

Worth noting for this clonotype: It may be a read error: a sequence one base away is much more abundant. The CDR3 protein is CASSPPIPGYNEQFF. DNA for the CDR3: TGTGCCAGCAGCCCACCCATTCCCGGATACAATGAGCAGTTCTTC. The J gene is TRBJ2-1, the V gene TRBV7-4; D uncertain. CDR3 length equals 15 residues. Per the germline V gene, CDR1 is SGHVT and CDR2 is SQSDAQ. V lost 5 bases, J lost 4 bases, and 15 bases lay in between.

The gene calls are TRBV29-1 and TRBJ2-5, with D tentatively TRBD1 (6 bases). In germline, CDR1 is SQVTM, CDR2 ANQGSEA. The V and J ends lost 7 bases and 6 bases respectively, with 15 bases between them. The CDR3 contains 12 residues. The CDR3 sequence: CSARDRKKTQYF. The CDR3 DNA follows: TGCAGCGCGCGAGACAGGAAGAAGACCCAGTACTTC.

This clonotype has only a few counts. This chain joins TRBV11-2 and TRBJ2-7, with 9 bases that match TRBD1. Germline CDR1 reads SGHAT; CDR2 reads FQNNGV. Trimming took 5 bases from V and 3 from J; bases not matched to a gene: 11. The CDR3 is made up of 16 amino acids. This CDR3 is CASSGITGGKHYEQYF. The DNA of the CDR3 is TGTGCCAGCAGCGGGATAACAGGGGGCAAACACTACGAGCAGTACTTC. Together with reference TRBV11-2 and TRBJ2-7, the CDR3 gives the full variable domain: EAGVAQSPRYKIIEKRQSVAFWCNPISGHATLYWYQQILGQGPKLLIQFQNNGVVDDSQLPKDRFSAERLKGVDSTLKIQPAKLEDSAVYLCASSGITGGKHYEQYFGPGTRLTVT.

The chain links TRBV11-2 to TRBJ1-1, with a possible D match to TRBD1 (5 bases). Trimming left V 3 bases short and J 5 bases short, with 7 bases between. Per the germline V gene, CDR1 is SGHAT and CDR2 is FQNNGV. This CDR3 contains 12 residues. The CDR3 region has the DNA TGTGCCAGCAGCTTGTACAGGACTGAAGCTTTCTTT. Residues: CASSLYRTEAFF.

CDR3 protein: CASDVGTTNEKLFF. The CDR3 DNA sequence: TGTGCCAGCGACGTCGGGACAACTAATGAAAAACTGTTTTTT. V and J are TRBV7-4 and TRBJ1-4; D gene uncertain. The germline V gene encodes CDR1 SGHVT and CDR2 SQSDAQ. The CDR3 totals 14 residues. Deletions cut 8 bases from V and 0 bases from J, with 10 bases between.

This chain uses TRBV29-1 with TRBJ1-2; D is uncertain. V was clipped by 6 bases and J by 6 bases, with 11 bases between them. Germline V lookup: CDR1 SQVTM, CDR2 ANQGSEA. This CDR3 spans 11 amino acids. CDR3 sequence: CSVYNTDGYTF. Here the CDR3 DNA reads TGCAGCGTCTATAACACGGATGGCTACACCTTC.